This T cell receptor (beta chain) emerged from a study of graft-versus-host responses after intestinal transplantation. Study background: Multivisceral, liver-intestinal, or isolated intestinal grafts were transplanted into recipients. Each recipient received anti-thymocyte globulin induction, then tacrolimus and steroids for approximately three years. Study-wide results and caveats: Ileal or blood samples showed some GvH clones first, and such clones were also found in recipient marrow.

About this clone: The antigen remains unidentified.

The assay was immunoSEQ multiplex PCR, and TCRdb's table has in-frame clones only and misses some. The sample lists more than 100,000 clones; 80% to 95% were seen once. CDR3 size: 13 residues. The germline CDR1 and CDR2 sequences are MNHNS and SASEGT. With V trimmed by 8 bases and J by 5 bases, 7 bases remained unmatched. The chain has TRBV6-1 and TRBJ2-7, with 9 bases matching TRBD1. This specimen consisted of unstimulated CD8+ T cells sorted from spleen or lymph node cells, obtained before intestinal transplant. This sequence was found in a human donor who received an intestinal transplant. The CDR3 nucleotides read TGTGCCAGCCACAGGGGGCGAGAAGACGAGCAGTACTTC. Protein: CASHRGREDEQYF.